The rows below give T cell receptor beta chains drawn from one sample of a study of T-cell reconstitution after alpha-beta-depleted transplantation in children. TCRdb fed the PCR reads into MiXCR, producing one record per CDR3 protein. The sample yields nearly 400,000 distinct CDR3 sequences, 20% seen once. The sequences come from PBMCs from the stem cell graft donor, collected from the stem cell graft. The source of these receptors is a human donor who donated a stem cell graft to a child with acute myeloid leukemia. The CDR3 runs from the conserved cysteine through the conserved F or W. The D gene is left open where the match is weak. A clone size is listed for some rows: how often the clone was seen (once, few, many), or a class if it is expanded.

clone_size j_call v_call d_call cdr3_aa cdr3_nt
once TRBJ2-1 TRBV12-3/TRBV12-4 TRBD2 CASSLLAGELNEQFF TGTGCCAGCAGTTTACTAGCGGGAGAATTGAATGAGCAGTTCTTC
. TRBJ2-3 TRBV7-2 . CASSPDSVTDTQYF TGTGCCAGCAGCCCAGATAGCGTAACAGATACGCAGTATTTT
few TRBJ1-2 TRBV25-1 TRBD1 CASSEALVGQGFFGYTF TGTGCCAGCAGTGAAGCCTTAGTGGGACAGGGTTTTTTTGGCTACACCTTC
few TRBJ2-4 TRBV29-1 . CSVEDPQKNRNIQYF TGCAGCGTTGAAGATCCCCAGAAGAATAGAAACATTCAGTACTTC
few TRBJ2-2 TRBV12-3/TRBV12-4 TRBD2 CASSPSGSGTGELFF TGTGCCAGCAGTCCTAGCGGGAGTGGCACCGGGGAGCTGTTTTTT
. TRBJ2-7 TRBV20-1 . CSADGDYEQYF TGCAGTGCCGATGGGGACTACGAGCAGTACTTC
. TRBJ2-1 TRBV28 TRBD2 CASSLSAREWAEQFF TGTGCCAGCAGTTTATCAGCGCGGGAGTGGGCTGAGCAGTTCTTC
many TRBJ2-2 TRBV10-2 . CASSDSSSDLNTGELFF TGCGCCAGCAGTGATTCCTCTAGCGATCTGAACACCGGGGAGCTGTTTTTT
. TRBJ2-7 TRBV4-1 . CASSQSRGAGVAGEQYF TGCGCCAGCAGCCAGTCAAGGGGGGCGGGAGTTGCTGGCGAGCAGTACTTC
few TRBJ2-3 TRBV12-3/TRBV12-4 . CASSLGFQYRDTQYF TGTGCCAGCAGTTTAGGATTCCAGTACCGAGATACGCAGTATTTT
. TRBJ2-7 TRBV29-1 TRBD1 CSYWDGTAYEQYF TGCAGCTATTGGGACGGGACAGCCTACGAGCAGTACTTC
few TRBJ2-1 TRBV7-3 . CASRPGKGGNEQFF TGTGCCAGCAGGCCGGGAAAGGGCGGTAATGAGCAGTTCTTC
. TRBJ2-1 TRBV18 . CASSAGLRDEQFF TGTGCCAGCTCAGCAGGGTTGAGGGATGAGCAGTTCTTC
. TRBJ2-1 TRBV28 TRBD1 CASSLAVRGSEQFF TGTGCCAGCAGTTTGGCGGTCAGGGGGTCTGAGCAGTTCTTC
few TRBJ2-1 TRBV7-3 TRBD2 CASSFDSGIPNEQFF TGTGCCAGCAGCTTTGATAGCGGGATCCCAAATGAGCAGTTCTTC
. TRBJ2-1 TRBV12-3/TRBV12-4 TRBD2 CASSLAPSGRASEQFF TGTGCCAGCAGTTTAGCGCCGAGCGGGAGGGCCAGTGAGCAGTTCTTC
. TRBJ2-7 TRBV19 . CASSTRDTYEQYF TGTGCCAGTAGTACCAGGGACACCTACGAGCAGTACTTC
many TRBJ2-5 TRBV10-3 . CAISVGLGGRWETQYF TGTGCCATCAGTGTCGGACTAGGGGGACGTTGGGAGACCCAGTACTTC
. TRBJ1-2 TRBV28 . CASSKPQGNYGYTF TGTGCCAGCAGTAAACCTCAGGGAAACTATGGCTACACCTTC
. TRBJ2-5 TRBV6-2/TRBV6-3 TRBD2 CASGPGLAGGAQETQYF TGTGCCAGCGGACCGGGACTAGCGGGAGGGGCTCAAGAGACCCAGTACTTC
few TRBJ2-6 TRBV28 . CASSLWSTGANVLTF TGTGCCAGCAGTTTATGGAGCACTGGGGCCAACGTCCTGACTTTC
. TRBJ2-1 TRBV20-1 . CSAPKRGPYYNEQFF TGCAGTGCTCCGAAAAGGGGTCCGTACTACAATGAGCAGTTCTTC
. TRBJ2-1 TRBV20-1 . CSSISGLTGDEQFF TGCAGCTCTATCTCGGGACTCACTGGGGATGAGCAGTTCTTC
many TRBJ2-1 TRBV12-3/TRBV12-4 TRBD1 CASSHYTGTGLTNEQFF TGTGCCAGCAGCCATTACACCGGGACAGGGTTGACCAATGAGCAGTTCTTC
. TRBJ2-6 TRBV3-1 . CASSRGREAGISGANVLTF TGTGCCAGCTCCAGGGGAAGGGAAGCGGGAATCTCTGGGGCCAACGTCCTGACTTTC
few TRBJ1-1 TRBV9 . CASSFRVDTEAFF TGTGCCAGCAGCTTTAGGGTGGACACTGAAGCTTTCTTT
few TRBJ2-7 TRBV6-5 TRBD1 CASSYSDRVEYEQYF TGTGCCAGCAGTTACTCGGACAGGGTAGAGTACGAGCAGTACTTC
many TRBJ1-1 TRBV12-3/TRBV12-4 TRBD1 CASSLPGGASTEAFF TGTGCCAGCAGTTTACCAGGGGGCGCGAGCACTGAAGCTTTCTTT
many TRBJ2-2 TRBV5-1 TRBD2 CASSLRLAGLTGELFF TGCGCCAGCAGCTTGAGACTAGCGGGGCTCACCGGGGAGCTGTTTTTT
few TRBJ1-1 TRBV15 . CATSRDALGAFF TGTGCCACCAGCAGAGACGCTCTTGGGGCTTTCTTT
. TRBJ1-1 TRBV5-1 . CASSLSRGRNTEAFF TGCGCCAGCAGCTTGAGCAGGGGCCGGAACACTGAAGCTTTCTTT
few TRBJ1-2 TRBV28 TRBD1 CASGYRGIDYGYTF TGTGCCAGCGGATACAGGGGAATAGACTATGGCTACACCTTC
. TRBJ2-2 TRBV7-9 TRBD1 CASERTGYTGELFF TGTGCCAGCGAGAGGACAGGCTACACCGGGGAGCTGTTTTTT
. TRBJ2-7 TRBV5-5 . CASSQGVGGEQYF TGTGCCAGCAGCCAGGGGGTCGGGGGCGAGCAGTACTTC
. TRBJ2-1 TRBV2 . CASIVSAREQFF TGTGCCAGCATCGTTTCAGCGCGAGAGCAGTTCTTC
many TRBJ1-2 TRBV20-1 . CSAETGDYGYTF TGCAGTGCCGAAACGGGGGACTATGGCTACACCTTC
few TRBJ2-7 TRBV7-9 TRBD2 CASSLATGTSGPYEQYF TGTGCCAGCAGCTTGGCTACCGGGACTAGCGGACCCTACGAGCAGTACTTC
. TRBJ2-1 TRBV15 . CATRSPGGSYNEQFF TGTGCCACCAGAAGCCCGGGCGGGTCCTACAATGAGCAGTTCTTC
. TRBJ1-5 TRBV6-6 . CASANGGNQPQHF TGTGCCAGCGCAAACGGTGGCAATCAGCCCCAGCATTTT
. TRBJ2-1 TRBV20-1 TRBD2 CSATLAGDNEQFF TGCAGTGCTACCCTAGCGGGAGACAATGAGCAGTTCTTC
. TRBJ2-1 TRBV20-1 . CSARSSLPYNEQFF TGCAGTGCGCGTAGCTCCTTGCCATACAATGAGCAGTTCTTC
many TRBJ2-7 TRBV20-1 . CSARDLSLYEQYF TGCAGTGCTAGAGATCTTAGCCTCTACGAGCAGTACTTC
few TRBJ2-3 TRBV6-1 TRBD2 CASSEVASGSKDTQYF TGTGCCAGCAGTGAAGTGGCTAGCGGGAGTAAGGATACGCAGTATTTT
. TRBJ2-1 TRBV7-2 . CASSSAGPLQTIYNEQFF TGTGCCAGCAGCTCGGCCGGTCCCTTACAAACTATATACAATGAGCAGTTCTTC
many TRBJ1-5 TRBV6-1 . CASSGTDDQPQHF TGTGCCAGCAGCGGGACGGATGATCAGCCCCAGCATTTT
many TRBJ2-3 TRBV28 . CASSSPIRLEGTDTQYF TGTGCCAGCAGTTCCCCCATCAGACTAGAGGGCACAGATACGCAGTATTTT
. TRBJ1-2 TRBV11-2 . CASSLDVNQDYGYTF TGTGCCAGCAGCTTAGATGTAAATCAAGACTATGGCTACACCTTC
many TRBJ2-1 TRBV7-6 . CASSLDVISSYNEQFF TGTGCCAGCAGCTTAGATGTGATAAGCTCCTACAATGAGCAGTTCTTC
. TRBJ1-3 TRBV5-6 . CASSQLSLSNTIYF TGTGCCAGCAGCCAGTTGTCTTTATCAAACACCATATATTTT
many TRBJ2-3 TRBV12-3/TRBV12-4 . CASSFLGEAIGYTQYF TGTGCCAGCAGTTTCTTGGGAGAGGCCATAGGCTATACGCAGTATTTT
. TRBJ1-2 TRBV29-1 . CSVDPSNYGYTF TGCAGCGTTGACCCCAGCAACTATGGCTACACCTTC
. TRBJ2-3 TRBV24-1 . CATSGWANTDTQYF TGTGCCACCAGTGGATGGGCCAACACAGATACGCAGTATTTT
. TRBJ2-3 TRBV6-6 . CASGPRGGTQYF TGTGCCAGCGGACCACGGGGAGGCACGCAGTATTTT
few TRBJ2-1 TRBV20-1 TRBD1 CSASGTGAYNEQFF TGCAGTGCCAGCGGGACAGGGGCTTACAATGAGCAGTTCTTC
few TRBJ1-1 TRBV28 . CASTWGRSNTEAFF TGTGCCAGCACCTGGGGCAGATCGAACACTGAAGCTTTCTTT
. TRBJ2-7 TRBV28 . CASSIGHTFSYEQYF TGTGCCAGCAGTATAGGTCACACCTTTAGCTACGAGCAGTACTTC
few TRBJ2-3 TRBV5-1 TRBD1 CASSLWTGGTDTQYF TGCGCCAGCAGCTTGTGGACAGGGGGGACAGATACGCAGTATTTT
. TRBJ2-7 TRBV4-3 . CASSQDGTPFYEQYF TGCGCCAGCAGCCAAGATGGGACTCCTTTCTACGAGCAGTACTTC
. TRBJ2-1 TRBV6-1 . CASTKFFSSYNEQFF TGTGCCAGCACCAAATTCTTTAGCTCCTACAATGAGCAGTTCTTC
. TRBJ2-1 TRBV28 TRBD2 CASTGAGGFREQFF TGTGCCAGCACGGGCGCGGGAGGGTTCCGTGAGCAGTTCTTC